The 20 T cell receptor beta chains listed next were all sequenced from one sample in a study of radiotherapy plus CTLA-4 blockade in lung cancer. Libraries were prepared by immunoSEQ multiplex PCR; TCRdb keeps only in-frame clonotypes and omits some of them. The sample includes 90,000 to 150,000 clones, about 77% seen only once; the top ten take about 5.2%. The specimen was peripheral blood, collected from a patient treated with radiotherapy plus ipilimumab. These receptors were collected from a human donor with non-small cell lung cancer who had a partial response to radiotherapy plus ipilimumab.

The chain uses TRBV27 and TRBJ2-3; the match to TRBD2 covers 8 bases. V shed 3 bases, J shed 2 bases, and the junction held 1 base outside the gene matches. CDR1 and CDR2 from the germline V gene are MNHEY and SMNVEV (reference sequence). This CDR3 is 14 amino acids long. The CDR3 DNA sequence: TGTGCCAGCAGTTTGCGGGAGGACACAGATACGCAGTATTTT. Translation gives CASSLREDTDTQYF.

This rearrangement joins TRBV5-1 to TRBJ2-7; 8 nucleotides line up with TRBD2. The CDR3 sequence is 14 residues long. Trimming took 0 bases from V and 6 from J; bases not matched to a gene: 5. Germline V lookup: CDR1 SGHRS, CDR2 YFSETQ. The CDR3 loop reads CASSLDSGTSEQYV. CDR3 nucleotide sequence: TGCGCCAGCAGCTTGGATTCAGGGACTAGCGAGCAGTACGTC.

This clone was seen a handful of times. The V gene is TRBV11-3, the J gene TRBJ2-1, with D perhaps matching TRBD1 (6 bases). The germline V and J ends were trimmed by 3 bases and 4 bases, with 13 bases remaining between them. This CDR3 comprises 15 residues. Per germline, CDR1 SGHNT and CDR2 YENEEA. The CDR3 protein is CASSLRQDGYNEQFF. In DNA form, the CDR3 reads TGTGCCAGCAGCTTGCGACAGGACGGGTACAATGAGCAGTTCTTC.

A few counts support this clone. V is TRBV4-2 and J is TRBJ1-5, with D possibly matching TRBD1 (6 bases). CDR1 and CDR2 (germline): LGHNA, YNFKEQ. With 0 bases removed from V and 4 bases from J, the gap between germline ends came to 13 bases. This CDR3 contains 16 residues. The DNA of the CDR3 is TGTGCCAGCAGCCAAGAAAGAACGCAGGGGAATCAGCCCCAGCATTTT. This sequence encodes CASSQERTQGNQPQHF.

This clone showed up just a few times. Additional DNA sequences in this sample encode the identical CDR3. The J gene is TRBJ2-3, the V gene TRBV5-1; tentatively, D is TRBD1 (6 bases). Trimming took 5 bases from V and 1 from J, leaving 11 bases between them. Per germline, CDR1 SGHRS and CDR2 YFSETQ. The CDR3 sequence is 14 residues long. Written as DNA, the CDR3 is TGCGCCAGCAGAGGGGGTGTCCGCACAGATACGCAGTATTTT. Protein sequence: CASRGGVRTDTQYF.

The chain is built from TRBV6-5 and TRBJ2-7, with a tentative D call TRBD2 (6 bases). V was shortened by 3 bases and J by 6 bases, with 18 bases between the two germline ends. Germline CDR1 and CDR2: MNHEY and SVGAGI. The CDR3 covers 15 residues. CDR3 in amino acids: CASSYAGSGQGEQYF. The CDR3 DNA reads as TGTGCCAGCAGTTATGCGGGGTCGGGGCAGGGCGAGCAGTACTTC.

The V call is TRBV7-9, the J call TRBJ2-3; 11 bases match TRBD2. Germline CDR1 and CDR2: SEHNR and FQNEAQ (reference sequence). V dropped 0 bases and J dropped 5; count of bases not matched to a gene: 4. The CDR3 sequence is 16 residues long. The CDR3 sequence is CASSLASGRAGDTQYF. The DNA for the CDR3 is TGTGCCAGCAGCTTAGCTAGCGGGAGGGCCGGAGATACGCAGTATTTT.

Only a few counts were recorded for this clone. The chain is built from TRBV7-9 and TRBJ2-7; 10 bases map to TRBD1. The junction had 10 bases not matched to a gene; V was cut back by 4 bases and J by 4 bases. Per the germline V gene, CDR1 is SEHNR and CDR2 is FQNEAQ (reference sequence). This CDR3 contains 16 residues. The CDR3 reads CASSSAMGQGSYEQYF. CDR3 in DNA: TGTGCCAGCAGCTCAGCGATGGGACAGGGGTCTTACGAGCAGTACTTC.

CDR3 sequence (DNA): TGTGCCAGCAGCTTAAAAGGGGGACAGGGTACGTCCTACGAGCAGTACTTC. Its protein is CASSLKGGQGTSYEQYF. The chain employs TRBV7-9 and TRBJ2-7; 9 bases align to TRBD1. CDR1 SEHNR and CDR2 FQNEAQ come from the germline V gene (reference sequence). The V gene end was trimmed by 2 bases and the J gene end by 1 base; junction bases not matched to a gene: 9. The CDR3 spans 17 residues.

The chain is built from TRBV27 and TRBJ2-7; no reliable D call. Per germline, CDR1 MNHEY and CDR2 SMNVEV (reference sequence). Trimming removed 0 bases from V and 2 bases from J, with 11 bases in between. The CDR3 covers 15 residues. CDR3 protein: CASSLSAGPAYEQYF. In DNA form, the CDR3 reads TGTGCCAGCAGTTTATCCGCAGGCCCGGCCTACGAGCAGTACTTC.

Here the CDR3 reads CAWSLAHNEQFF. In DNA form, the CDR3 reads TGTGCCTGGAGTTTAGCCCACAATGAGCAGTTCTTC. The chain links TRBV30 to TRBJ2-1, with D unresolved. From germline, CDR1 is GTSNPN and CDR2 SVGIG (reference sequence). The CDR3 is made up of 12 amino acids. The V end lost 2 bases, the J end lost 5 bases, and 7 bases lay between the germline ends.

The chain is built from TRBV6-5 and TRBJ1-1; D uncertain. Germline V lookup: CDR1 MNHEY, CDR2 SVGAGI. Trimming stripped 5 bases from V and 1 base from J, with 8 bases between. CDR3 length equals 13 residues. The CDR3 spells CASSHGQNTEAFF. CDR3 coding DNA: TGTGCCAGCAGTCATGGCCAGAACACTGAAGCTTTCTTT.

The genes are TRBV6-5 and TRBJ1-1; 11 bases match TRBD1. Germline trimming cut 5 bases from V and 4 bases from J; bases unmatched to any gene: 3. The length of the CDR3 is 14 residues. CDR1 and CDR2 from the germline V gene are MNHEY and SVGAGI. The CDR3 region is CASSIGTGGTEAFF. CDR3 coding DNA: TGTGCCAGCAGTATCGGGACAGGGGGCACTGAAGCTTTCTTT.

The CDR3 region has the DNA TGTGCCAGCAGCTTACCTCTTGGGGGCAACCATGGCTACACCTTC. Encoded protein: CASSLPLGGNHGYTF. The chain uses TRBV7-2 and TRBJ1-2; a possible D gene is TRBD1 (6 bases). Trimming took 2 bases from V and 6 from J, leaving 16 bases between them. The CDR3 has 15 residues. The germline gives CDR1 SGHTA, CDR2 FQGNSA.

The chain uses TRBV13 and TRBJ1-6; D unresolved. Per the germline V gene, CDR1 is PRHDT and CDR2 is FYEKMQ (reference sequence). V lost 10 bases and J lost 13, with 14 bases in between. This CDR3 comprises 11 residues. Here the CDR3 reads CATRLLVPLHF. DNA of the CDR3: TGTGCCACCAGACTCCTCGTCCCCCTCCACTTT.

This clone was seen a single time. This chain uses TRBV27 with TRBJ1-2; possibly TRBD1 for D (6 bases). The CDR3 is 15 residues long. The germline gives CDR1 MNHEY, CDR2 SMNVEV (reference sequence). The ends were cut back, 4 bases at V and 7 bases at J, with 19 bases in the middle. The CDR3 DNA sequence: TGTGCCAGCAGTTCAACAGGGCAAAGTATGCGTGGCTACACCTTC. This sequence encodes CASSSTGQSMRGYTF.

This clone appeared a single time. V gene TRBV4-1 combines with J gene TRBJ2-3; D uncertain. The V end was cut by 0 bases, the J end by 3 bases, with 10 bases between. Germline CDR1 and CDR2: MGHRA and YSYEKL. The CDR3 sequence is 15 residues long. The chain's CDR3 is CASSQDPVQTDTQYF. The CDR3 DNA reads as TGCGCCAGCAGCCAAGACCCCGTTCAGACAGATACGCAGTATTTT.

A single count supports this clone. The CDR3 region is CATRGDRVNTEAFF. In DNA, the CDR3 is TGTGCCACCAGAGGGGACAGGGTGAACACTGAAGCTTTCTTT. The rearrangement uses TRBV15 and TRBJ1-1, with 9 bases fitting TRBD1. Trimming removed 6 bases from V and 0 bases from J; junction bases left unmatched: 2. The CDR3 is made up of 14 amino acids. The germline gives CDR1 LNHNV, CDR2 YYDKDF (reference sequence).

CDR3 sequence: CASSESRDRAGAFF. CDR3 coding DNA: TGTGCCAGCAGTGAGTCCCGGGACAGGGCGGGAGCTTTCTTT. The rearrangement joins TRBV6-1 to TRBJ1-1; 9 positions agree with TRBD1. The trim removed 3 bases at V and 10 bases at J, leaving 9 bases unmatched. Germline CDR1 reads MNHNS; CDR2 reads SASEGT. There are 14 residues in the CDR3.

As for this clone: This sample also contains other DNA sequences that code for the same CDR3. CDR3 loop: CASSLNRNTEAFF. As DNA, the CDR3 is TGTGCCAGCAGTTTAAACAGGAACACTGAAGCTTTCTTT. The chain carries TRBV27 and TRBJ1-1, with unresolved D. Trimming removed 2 bases from V and 1 base from J, with 5 bases in between. Germline CDR1 and CDR2: MNHEY and SMNVEV (reference sequence). CDR3 size: 13 residues.